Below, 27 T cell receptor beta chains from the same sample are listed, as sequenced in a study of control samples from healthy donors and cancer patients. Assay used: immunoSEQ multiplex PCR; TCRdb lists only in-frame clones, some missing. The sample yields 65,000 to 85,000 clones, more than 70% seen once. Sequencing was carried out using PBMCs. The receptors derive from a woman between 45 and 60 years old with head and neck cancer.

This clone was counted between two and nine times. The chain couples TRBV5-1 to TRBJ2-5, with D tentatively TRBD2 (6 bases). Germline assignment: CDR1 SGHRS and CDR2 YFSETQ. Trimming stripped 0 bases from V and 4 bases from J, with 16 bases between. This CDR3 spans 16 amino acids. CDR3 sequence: CASSLGETRGSETQYF. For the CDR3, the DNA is TGCGCCAGCAGCTTGGGGGAGACTAGAGGTTCAGAGACCCAGTACTTC.

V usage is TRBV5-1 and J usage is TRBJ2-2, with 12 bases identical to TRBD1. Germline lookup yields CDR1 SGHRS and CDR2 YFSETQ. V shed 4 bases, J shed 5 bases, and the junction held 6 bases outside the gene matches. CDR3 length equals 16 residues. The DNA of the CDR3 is TGCGCCAGCAGCACACCGGGACAGGGGGCAACCGGGGAGCTGTTTTTT. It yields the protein CASSTPGQGATGELFF.

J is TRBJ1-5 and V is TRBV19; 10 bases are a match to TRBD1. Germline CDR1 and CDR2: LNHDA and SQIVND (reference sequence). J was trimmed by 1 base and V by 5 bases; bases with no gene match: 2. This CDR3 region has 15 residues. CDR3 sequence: CASSRDRGSNQPQHF. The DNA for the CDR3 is TGTGCCAGTAGTCGGGACAGGGGAAGCAATCAGCCCCAGCATTTT.

CDR3 nucleotides: TGTGCCAGCAGTTACTTAGGACAGTCCTACGAGCAGTACTTC. Protein: CASSYLGQSYEQYF. The chain is built from TRBV6-6 and TRBJ2-7; possible D gene TRBD1, 6 bases. V was cut by 1 base and J by 1 base, with 8 bases left in between. Germline V gene lookup returns CDR1 MNHNY and CDR2 SVGAGI (reference sequence). This CDR3 region has 14 residues.

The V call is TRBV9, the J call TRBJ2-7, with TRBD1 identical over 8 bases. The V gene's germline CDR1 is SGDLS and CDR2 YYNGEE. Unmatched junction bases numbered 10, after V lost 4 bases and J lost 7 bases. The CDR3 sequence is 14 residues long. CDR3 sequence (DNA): TGTGCCAGCAGCCCCTTGGACAGGGTGGGAGAGCAGTACTTC. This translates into CASSPLDRVGEQYF.

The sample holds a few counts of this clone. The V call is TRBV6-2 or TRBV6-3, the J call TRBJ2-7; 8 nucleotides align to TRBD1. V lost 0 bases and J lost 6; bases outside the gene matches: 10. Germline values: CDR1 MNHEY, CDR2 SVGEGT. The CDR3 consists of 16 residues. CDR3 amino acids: CASSYSVSDRGTEQYF. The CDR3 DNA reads TGTGCCAGCAGTTACTCGGTCTCTGACAGGGGAACCGAGCAGTACTTC.

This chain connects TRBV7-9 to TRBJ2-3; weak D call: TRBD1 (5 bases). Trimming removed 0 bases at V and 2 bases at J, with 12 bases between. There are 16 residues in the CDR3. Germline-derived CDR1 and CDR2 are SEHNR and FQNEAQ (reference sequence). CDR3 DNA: TGTGCCAGCAGCTTAGCAGGCAGGGTAGACACAGATACGCAGTATTTT. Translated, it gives CASSLAGRVDTDTQYF.

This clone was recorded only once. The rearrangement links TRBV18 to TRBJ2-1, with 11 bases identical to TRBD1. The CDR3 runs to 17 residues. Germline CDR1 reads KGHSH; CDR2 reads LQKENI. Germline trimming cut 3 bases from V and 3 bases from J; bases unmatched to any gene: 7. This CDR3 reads CASSPPDRGRDYNEQFF. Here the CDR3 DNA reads TGTGCCAGCTCACCCCCGGACAGGGGGCGAGACTACAATGAGCAGTTCTTC.

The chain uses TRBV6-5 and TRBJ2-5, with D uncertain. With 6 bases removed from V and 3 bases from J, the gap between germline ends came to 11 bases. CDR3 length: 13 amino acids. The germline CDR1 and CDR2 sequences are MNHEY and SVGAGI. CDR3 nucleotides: TGTGCCAGCAGCGACCATGGAGAAGAGACCCAGTACTTC. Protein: CASSDHGEETQYF.

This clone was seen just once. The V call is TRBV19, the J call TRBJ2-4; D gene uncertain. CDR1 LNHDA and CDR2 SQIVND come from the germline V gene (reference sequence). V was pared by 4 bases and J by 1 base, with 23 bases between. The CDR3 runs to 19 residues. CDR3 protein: CASSTHPPQSNVAKNIQYF. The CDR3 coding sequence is TGTGCCAGTAGTACTCACCCCCCTCAATCAAATGTGGCCAAAAACATTCAGTACTTC.

The CDR3 is CASSGLGDEKLFF. The CDR3 DNA reads as TGTGCCAGTAGTGGGCTAGGGGATGAAAAACTGTTTTTT. The chain is built from TRBV19 and TRBJ1-4; a possible D gene is TRBD1 (5 bases). The germline CDR1 and CDR2 sequences are LNHDA and SQIVND (reference sequence). This CDR3 spans 13 amino acids. V was shortened by 5 bases and J by 6 bases, with 10 bases between the two germline ends. Full variable domain (rest looked up from reference TRBV19 and TRBJ1-4): DGGITQSPKYLFRKEGQNVTLSCEQNLNHDAMYWYRQDPGQGLRLIYYSQIVNDFQKGDIAEGYSVSREKKESFPLTVTSAQKNPTAFYLCASSGLGDEKLFFGSGTQLSVL.

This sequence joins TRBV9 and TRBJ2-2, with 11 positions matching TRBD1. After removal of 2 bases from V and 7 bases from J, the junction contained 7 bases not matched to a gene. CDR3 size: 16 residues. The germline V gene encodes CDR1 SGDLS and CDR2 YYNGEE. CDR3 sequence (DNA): TGTGCCAGCAGCGTTGGACAGGGGGCAATAAACGGGGAGCTGTTTTTT. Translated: CASSVGQGAINGELFF.

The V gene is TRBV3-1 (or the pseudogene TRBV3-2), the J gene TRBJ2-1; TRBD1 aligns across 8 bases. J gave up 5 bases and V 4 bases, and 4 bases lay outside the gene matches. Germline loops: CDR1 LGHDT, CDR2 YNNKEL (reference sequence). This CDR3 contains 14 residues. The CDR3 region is CASSPWDRNNEQFF. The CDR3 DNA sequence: TGTGCCAGCAGCCCTTGGGACAGGAACAATGAGCAGTTCTTC.

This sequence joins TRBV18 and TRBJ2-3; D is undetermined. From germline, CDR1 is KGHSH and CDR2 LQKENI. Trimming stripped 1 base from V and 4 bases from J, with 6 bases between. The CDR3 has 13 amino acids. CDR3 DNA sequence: TGTGCCAGCTCACCACGGTCCCCAGATACGCAGTATTTT. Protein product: CASSPRSPDTQYF. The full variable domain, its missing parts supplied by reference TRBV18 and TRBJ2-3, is NAGVMQNPRHLVRRRGQEARLRCSPMKGHSHVYWYRQLPEEGLKFMVYLQKENIIDESGMPKERFSAEFPKEGPSILRIQQVVRGDSAAYFCASSPRSPDTQYFGPGTRLTVL.

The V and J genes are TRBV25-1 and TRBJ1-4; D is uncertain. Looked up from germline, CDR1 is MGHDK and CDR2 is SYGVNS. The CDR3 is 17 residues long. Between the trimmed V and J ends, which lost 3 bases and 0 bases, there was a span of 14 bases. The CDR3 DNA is TGTGCCAGCAGTGAGATTAGAACATCCGCAACTAATGAAAAACTGTTTTTT. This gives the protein CASSEIRTSATNEKLFF.

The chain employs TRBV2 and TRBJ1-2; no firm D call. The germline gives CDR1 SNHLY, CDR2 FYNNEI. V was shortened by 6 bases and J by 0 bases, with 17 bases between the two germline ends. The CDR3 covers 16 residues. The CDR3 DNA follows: TGTGCCAGCAGCCAGCGGATTGTCTTAGCTAACTATGGCTACACCTTC. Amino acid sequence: CASSQRIVLANYGYTF.

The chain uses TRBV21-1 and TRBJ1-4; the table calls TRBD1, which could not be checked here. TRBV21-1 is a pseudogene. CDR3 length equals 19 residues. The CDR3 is CASSTGQGALRATNEKLFF. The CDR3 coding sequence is TGTGCCAGCAGCACTGGACAGGGGGCGTTGAGGGCAACTAATGAAAAACTGTTTTTT.

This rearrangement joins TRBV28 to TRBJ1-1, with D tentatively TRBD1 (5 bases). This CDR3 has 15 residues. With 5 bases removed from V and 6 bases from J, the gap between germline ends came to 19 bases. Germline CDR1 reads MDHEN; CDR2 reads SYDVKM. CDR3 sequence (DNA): TGTGCCAGCAGTCCCTTTAGGGAGGGGCGCCCTGAAGCTTTCTTT. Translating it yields CASSPFREGRPEAFF. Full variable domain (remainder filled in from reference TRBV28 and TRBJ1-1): DVKVTQSSRYLVKRTGEKVFLECVQDMDHENMFWYRQDPGLGLRLIYFSYDVKMKEKGDIPEGYSVSREKKERFSLILESASTNQTSMYLCASSPFREGRPEAFFGQGTRLTVV.

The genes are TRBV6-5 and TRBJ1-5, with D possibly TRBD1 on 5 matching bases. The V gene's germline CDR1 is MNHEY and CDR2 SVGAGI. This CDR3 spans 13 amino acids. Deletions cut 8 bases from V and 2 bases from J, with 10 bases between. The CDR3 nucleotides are TGTGCCAGCGGAGCGGGGGGCAATCAGCCCCAGCATTTT. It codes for CASGAGGNQPQHF.

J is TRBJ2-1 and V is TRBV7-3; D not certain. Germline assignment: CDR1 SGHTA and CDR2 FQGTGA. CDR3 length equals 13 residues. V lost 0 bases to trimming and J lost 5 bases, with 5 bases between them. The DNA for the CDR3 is TGTGCCAGCAGCTTAACGTCGCACAATGAGCAGTTCTTC. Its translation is CASSLTSHNEQFF.

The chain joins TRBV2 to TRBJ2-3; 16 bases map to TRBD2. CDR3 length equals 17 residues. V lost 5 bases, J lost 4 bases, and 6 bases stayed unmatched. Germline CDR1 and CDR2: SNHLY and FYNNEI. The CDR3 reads CASSRGLAGGHSDTQYF. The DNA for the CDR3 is TGTGCCAGCAGTCGGGGACTAGCGGGGGGGCACTCAGATACGCAGTATTTT.

CDR3 bases: TGTGCCAGCAGCGTAGAAAGCGGACGCACAGATACGCAGTATTTT. Residues: CASSVESGRTDTQYF. V and J are TRBV9 and TRBJ2-3; possible D gene TRBD2, 5 bases. The CDR3 length is 15 residues. The V gene's germline CDR1 is SGDLS and CDR2 YYNGEE. V was shortened by 0 bases and J by 1 base, with 9 bases between the two germline ends.

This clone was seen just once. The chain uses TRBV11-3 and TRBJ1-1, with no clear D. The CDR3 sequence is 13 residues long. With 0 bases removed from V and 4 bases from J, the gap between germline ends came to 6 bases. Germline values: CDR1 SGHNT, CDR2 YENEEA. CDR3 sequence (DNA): TGTGCCAGCAGCTTAGAAGGTGGCACTGAAGCTTTCTTT. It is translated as CASSLEGGTEAFF.

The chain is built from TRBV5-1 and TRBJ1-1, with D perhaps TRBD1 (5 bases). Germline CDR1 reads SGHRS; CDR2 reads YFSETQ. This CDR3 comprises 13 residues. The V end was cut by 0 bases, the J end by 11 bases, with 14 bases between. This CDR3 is CASSLEGDSRAFF. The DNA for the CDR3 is TGCGCCAGCAGCTTGGAAGGAGACAGCAGGGCTTTCTTT.

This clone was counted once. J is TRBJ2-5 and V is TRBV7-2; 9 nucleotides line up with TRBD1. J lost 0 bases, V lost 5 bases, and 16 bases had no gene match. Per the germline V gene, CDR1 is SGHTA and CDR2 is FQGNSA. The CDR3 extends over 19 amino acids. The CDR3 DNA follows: TGTGCCAGCAGCCCCCGGGGACAGGGACGACCTAACTACCAAGAGACCCAGTACTTC. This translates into CASSPRGQGRPNYQETQYF. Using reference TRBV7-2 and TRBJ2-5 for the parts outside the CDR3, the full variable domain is GAGVSQSPSNKVTEKGKDVELRCDPISGHTALYWYRQSLGQGLEFLIYFQGNSAPDKSGLPSDRFSAERTGGSVSTLTIQRTQQEDSAVYLCASSPRGQGRPNYQETQYFGPGTRLLVL.

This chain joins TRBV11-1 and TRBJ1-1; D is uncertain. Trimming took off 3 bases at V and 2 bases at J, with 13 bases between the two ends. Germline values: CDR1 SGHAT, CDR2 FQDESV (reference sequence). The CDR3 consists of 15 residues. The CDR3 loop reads CASSFPLVPNTEAFF. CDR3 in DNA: TGTGCCAGCAGCTTCCCCCTGGTTCCAAACACTGAAGCTTTCTTT.

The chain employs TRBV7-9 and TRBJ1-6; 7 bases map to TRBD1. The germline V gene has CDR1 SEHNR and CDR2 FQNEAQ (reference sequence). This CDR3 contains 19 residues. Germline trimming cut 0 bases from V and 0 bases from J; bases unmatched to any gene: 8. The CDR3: CASSLALGTARSYNSPLHF. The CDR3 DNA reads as TGTGCCAGCAGCTTAGCGCTAGGGACAGCCCGCTCCTATAATTCACCCCTCCACTTT.